In this sample, the clone carrying this T cell receptor beta chain turned up many times. The antigen remains undetermined. Amplification yielded TCR beta CDR3 regions, with RNA transcripts as the source. The HTBI primer set was used in a first-round RT-PCR of the TCR CDR3. Each CDR3 protein gets one entry after TCRdb re-called the multiplex PCR reads with MiXCR. The sample shows fewer than 650,000 distinct CDR3 sequences, about 15% of them seen only once. Diagnoses were established using clinical symptoms, serum thyroxine and TRAb, thyroid ultrasound and orbital computed tomography. PBMCs were derived from more than 8 ml fresh peripheral blood. The sample originates from a study of T cells in Graves' hyperthyroidism and ophthalmopathy. Study results and limitations: Blood samples included most of the expanded thyroid clonotypes exceeding 0.001. Patients with ophthalmopathy were separated from those with stable hyperthyroidism by a 13 V-J model.

This CDR3 is built from 19 residues. Per the germline V gene, CDR1 is MNHNS and CDR2 is SASEGT. Trimming at V came to 2 bases and at J to 6 bases, leaving 10 bases not matched to a gene. This clonotype originated in a woman aged 40 to 50 with Graves' hyperthyroidism. Sequencing used blood. The chain links TRBV6-1 to TRBJ2-1; 16 nucleotides agree with TRBD2. The CDR3 protein is CASSEYSWGTSGRANEQFF. DNA of the CDR3: TGTGCCAGCAGTGAATATTCGTGGGGGACTAGCGGGAGGGCCAATGAGCAGTTCTTC.